The next 29 T cell receptor beta chains were all read from a single sample in a study of blood T cell repertoires in COVID-19. TCRdb keeps only in-frame clones here, not all; method: immunoSEQ multiplex PCR. Of some 500,000 clones listed, roughly 89% were seen once; the top ten hold about 8.2%. Sequencing was carried out using peripheral blood. These receptors came from a woman in her 50s with COVID-19, enrolled during active disease.

Concerning this clone: Other nucleotide sequences in the sample specify the same CDR3. The chain joins TRBV12-5 to TRBJ1-2; possibly TRBD1 for D (5 bases). The CDR3 totals 11 residues. Trimming removed 2 bases from V and 9 bases from J, with 7 bases in between. The germline CDR1 and CDR2 sequences are LGHNT and FRNRAP. The CDR3 sequence: CASGLQGSYTF. The CDR3 region has the DNA TGTGCTAGTGGTTTGCAGGGTAGCTACACCTTC.

V usage is TRBV4-2 and J usage is TRBJ1-3; a possible D gene is TRBD1 (5 bases). The CDR3 totals 17 residues. V lost 4 bases, J lost 0 bases, and 16 bases lay in between. From germline, CDR1 is LGHNA and CDR2 YNFKEQ. The CDR3 bases are TGTGCCAGCAGCCCGGCAGGGAGGTCCCTCTCTGGAAACACCATATATTTT. The encoded protein is CASSPAGRSLSGNTIYF.

The V call is TRBV6-5, the J call TRBJ2-1; TRBD2 aligns across 8 bases. Trimming took 6 bases from V and 7 from J; bases not matched to a gene: 5. Germline V gene data show CDR1 as MNHEY and CDR2 as SVGAGI. The CDR3 has 13 residues. The CDR3 sequence: CASRERGSNEQFF. CDR3 nucleotides: TGTGCCAGCAGAGAGCGGGGGAGTAATGAGCAGTTCTTC.

About this clone itself: The sample holds other DNA sequences that translate to the same CDR3. This chain joins TRBV6-1 and TRBJ2-7, with a weak D call TRBD2 (6 bases). The CDR3 is 14 amino acids. The germline V and J ends were trimmed by 1 base and 2 bases, with 9 bases remaining between them. Germline values: CDR1 MNHNS, CDR2 SASEGT. The CDR3 sequence: CASSEVGGTYEQYF. The DNA of the CDR3 is TGTGCCAGCAGTGAAGTGGGGGGTACCTACGAGCAGTACTTC.

This clone was seen a single time. The rearrangement links TRBV13 to TRBJ2-7, with unresolved D. V was trimmed by 0 bases and J by 4 bases, leaving 10 bases between them. Germline CDR1 is PRHDT and CDR2 is FYEKMQ (reference sequence). The CDR3 is 14 residues long. The CDR3 sequence: CASSLGQIKYEQYF. The CDR3 region has the DNA TGTGCCAGCAGCTTAGGACAGATAAAGTACGAGCAGTACTTC.

The chain uses TRBV10-3 and TRBJ1-2; D may be TRBD1 (6 bases). Germline CDR1 ENHRY, CDR2 SYGVKD. V lost 7 bases, J lost 2 bases, and 8 bases lay in between. The CDR3 is made up of 12 amino acids. DNA for the CDR3: TGTGCCATCACAGGGGACAACTATGGCTACACCTTC. Its protein product is CAITGDNYGYTF.

The genes are TRBV29-1 and TRBJ2-2, with 9 nucleotides matching TRBD2. The CDR3 covers 15 residues. The germline gives CDR1 SQVTM, CDR2 ANQGSEA. V shed 5 bases and J 1 base; nucleotides not matched to a gene: 5. Written as DNA, the CDR3 is TGCAGCGTTATATCAGCGGGGGGGAACACCGGGGAGCTGTTTTTT. Translating gives CSVISAGGNTGELFF.

This clone was detected a few times. The chain joins TRBV2 to TRBJ2-3; D is possibly TRBD1 (5 bases). This CDR3 has 12 amino acids. Germline V gives CDR1 SNHLY, CDR2 FYNNEI. Trimming took 7 bases from V and 4 from J, leaving 9 bases between them. The CDR3 nucleotides are TGTGCCAGCAAGCTACAGGCAGATACGCAGTATTTT. Protein sequence: CASKLQADTQYF. Full variable domain (rest looked up from reference TRBV2 and TRBJ2-3): EPEVTQTPSHQVTQMGQEVILRCVPISNHLYFYWYRQILGQKVEFLVSFYNNEISEKSEIFDDQFSVERPDGSNFTLKIRSTKLEDSAMYFCASKLQADTQYFGPGTRLTVL.

The V and J genes are TRBV12-5 and TRBJ2-3; tentatively, D is TRBD1 (6 bases). V was pared by 4 bases and J by 2 bases, with 13 bases between. The V gene's germline CDR1 is LGHNT and CDR2 FRNRAP. The length of the CDR3 is 15 residues. The CDR3 here is CASGWGTSITDTQYF. For the CDR3, the DNA is TGTGCTAGTGGTTGGGGGACATCAATCACAGATACGCAGTATTTT.

This rearrangement joins TRBV5-1 to TRBJ2-6, with D maybe TRBD1 (6 bases). Trimming cost V 0 bases and J 0 bases, with 13 bases left between them. Germline CDR1 SGHRS, CDR2 YFSETQ. The CDR3 is 18 amino acids. This CDR3 reads CASSLVAGESSGANVLTF. The DNA of the CDR3 is TGCGCCAGCAGCTTGGTGGCAGGGGAGTCCTCTGGGGCCAACGTCCTGACTTTC.

This clone showed up just once. The sample has other DNA sequences that encode this CDR3 too. The J gene is TRBJ1-1, the V gene TRBV29-1, with D possibly matching TRBD1 (5 bases). Germline V gives CDR1 SQVTM, CDR2 ANQGSEA. V lost 4 bases and J lost 1, with 7 bases in between. This CDR3 contains 12 residues. The CDR3 region has the DNA TGCAGCGTTGGGCAGGGGAACACTGAAGCTTTCTTT. It translates to CSVGQGNTEAFF.

This clone was observed a single time. CDR3 in DNA: TGTGCCAGTTGCGTTACGGGGATACCGCAGCCCCAGCATTTT. It encodes CASCVTGIPQPQHF. The genes are TRBV19 and TRBJ1-5; D ambiguous. V dropped 8 bases and J dropped 7 bases, with 18 bases sitting between them. This CDR3 contains 14 residues. Germline CDR1 is LNHDA and CDR2 is SQIVND (reference sequence). The full variable domain, rest sourced from reference TRBV19 and TRBJ1-5, is DGGITQSPKYLFRKEGQNVTLSCEQNLNHDAMYWYRQDPGQGLRLIYYSQIVNDFQKGDIAEGYSVSREKKESFPLTVTSAQKNPTAFYLCASCVTGIPQPQHFGDGTRLSIL.

This chain links TRBV30 with TRBJ2-7; D might be TRBD1 (5 bases). The V and J ends lost 5 bases and 5 bases respectively, with 10 bases between them. Per the germline V gene, CDR1 is GTSNPN and CDR2 is SVGIG (reference sequence). This CDR3 contains 11 residues. The CDR3 nucleotides read TGTGCCTGGGACAGATGGAACGAGCAGTACTTC. Its protein is CAWDRWNEQYF.

The genes are TRBV20-1 and TRBJ2-3; TRBD2 might be the D (5 bases). CDR3 length: 16 amino acids. The germline V gene has CDR1 DFQATT and CDR2 SNEGSKA (reference sequence). V was pared by 3 bases and J by 4 bases, with 20 bases between. CDR3 in DNA: TGCAGTGCTAGTTTGGGTTCCTCGACGGAGGCAGATACGCAGTATTTT. Translated, it gives CSASLGSSTEADTQYF.

V and J are TRBV2 and TRBJ1-2; D is uncertain. This CDR3 has 13 residues. Trimming took 6 bases from V and 3 from J, leaving 11 bases between them. CDR1 and CDR2 from the germline V gene are SNHLY and FYNNEI. The CDR3, as DNA: TGTGCCAGCAGGCCCGGAGTACACTATGGCTACACCTTC. It is translated as CASRPGVHYGYTF.

Only one count was recorded for this clone. The gene calls are TRBV28 and TRBJ2-6; D is ambiguous. V gave up 5 bases and J gave up 1 base, with 3 bases separating them. The CDR3 covers 13 residues. Germline loops: CDR1 MDHEN, CDR2 SYDVKM. The CDR3 DNA is TGTGCCAGCAGTCCTTCTGGGGCCAACGTCCTGACTTTC. Its protein is CASSPSGANVLTF. The full variable domain, rest sourced from reference TRBV28 and TRBJ2-6, is DVKVTQSSRYLVKRTGEKVFLECVQDMDHENMFWYRQDPGLGLRLIYFSYDVKMKEKGDIPEGYSVSREKKERFSLILESASTNQTSMYLCASSPSGANVLTFGAGSRLTVL.

The rearrangement uses TRBV2 and TRBJ1-1; D not resolved. Between the trimmed V and J ends, which lost 4 bases and 12 bases, there was a span of 12 bases. Germline CDR1 SNHLY, CDR2 FYNNEI. The CDR3 extends over 11 amino acids. CDR3 sequence reads: CASSVGRNSFF. DNA for the CDR3: TGTGCCAGCAGTGTAGGCAGGAATTCTTTCTTT.

In regard to this clone: The sample contains more than one DNA sequence encoding this CDR3. The chain combines TRBV6-1 with TRBJ1-2, with D uncertain. CDR1 is MNHNS, CDR2 SASEGT, per germline. Trimming took 1 base from V and 4 from J, leaving 7 bases between them. There are 13 residues in the CDR3. The CDR3 bases are TGTGCCAGCAGTGAAGTCGGCGGCTATGGCTACACCTTC. Translated: CASSEVGGYGYTF.

A note on this clone: The identical CDR3 is also encoded by other nucleotide sequences in the sample. The V gene is TRBV2, the J gene TRBJ2-7, with D possibly being TRBD1 (6 bases). V lost 5 bases and J lost 1, with 15 bases in between. CDR3 length equals 15 residues. Germline V gene lookup returns CDR1 SNHLY and CDR2 FYNNEI. The CDR3, as DNA: TGTGCCAGCAGTCCCGACAGGCTTGGTTCCTACGAGCAGTACTTC. Amino acids: CASSPDRLGSYEQYF.

The chain has TRBV18 and TRBJ2-3, with D possibly matching TRBD2 (5 bases). The germline V gene encodes CDR1 KGHSH and CDR2 LQKENI. Trimming took 0 bases from V and 1 from J, leaving 17 bases between them. The CDR3 sequence is 18 residues long. The CDR3 DNA follows: TGTGCCAGCTCACCACCTGTCGGGGTTCAAGAGGGCACAGATACGCAGTATTTT. Protein: CASSPPVGVQEGTDTQYF.

The chain uses TRBV4-1 and TRBJ1-5; D might be TRBD1 (6 bases). V was shortened by 4 bases and J by 2 bases, with 21 bases between the two germline ends. Germline V gene data show CDR1 as MGHRA and CDR2 as YSYEKL. There are 18 residues in the CDR3. CDR3 residues: CASSLAGGLFNGNQPQHF. The DNA of the CDR3 is TGCGCCAGCAGCCTGGCTGGGGGCCTCTTCAACGGCAATCAGCCCCAGCATTTT.

This chain joins TRBV2 and TRBJ1-4; a weak D match, TRBD1 (5 bases). The CDR3 loop spans 14 amino acids. The germline CDR1 and CDR2 sequences are SNHLY and FYNNEI. The V gene lost 5 bases and the J gene lost 8 bases, with 15 bases spanning the gap. CDR3 residues: CASSSGSGREKLFF. CDR3 sequence (DNA): TGTGCCAGCAGTTCAGGCTCAGGGCGGGAAAAACTGTTTTTT.

V gene TRBV28 combines with J gene TRBJ1-1; possible D gene TRBD1, 5 bases. The CDR3 extends over 15 amino acids. Trimming took off 5 bases at V and 0 bases at J, with 13 bases between the two ends. Germline-derived CDR1 and CDR2 are MDHEN and SYDVKM. CDR3 sequence: CASSRAWGMNTEAFF. The CDR3, as DNA: TGTGCCAGCAGTCGAGCATGGGGCATGAACACTGAAGCTTTCTTT.

The chain uses TRBV21-1 and TRBJ1-2; TRBD1, the D gene given by the table, was not confirmed from the DNA. TRBV21-1 is shown as a pseudogene. The CDR3 length is 15 residues. CDR3 DNA: TGTGCCAGCAGCCCCCGGGACAGGGGCCACTATGGCTACACCTTC. Translation: CASSPRDRGHYGYTF.

J is TRBJ1-2 and V is TRBV18; 8 bases fit TRBD1. Germline-derived CDR1 and CDR2 are KGHSH and LQKENI. The junction had 14 bases not matched to a gene; V was cut back by 3 bases and J by 8 bases. This CDR3 has 16 amino acids. The CDR3 loop reads CASSPPVGQESTGYTF. For the CDR3, the DNA is TGTGCCAGCTCACCGCCGGTGGGACAGGAGTCGACCGGCTACACCTTC.

V usage is TRBV30 and J usage is TRBJ1-2; D remains ambiguous. The CDR3 length is 12 residues. Between the trimmed V and J ends, which lost 2 bases and 6 bases, there was a span of 10 bases. From germline, CDR1 is GTSNPN and CDR2 SVGIG (reference sequence). The CDR3 region is CAWSTRADGYTF. For the CDR3, the DNA is TGTGCCTGGAGTACGAGGGCGGATGGCTACACCTTC.

The chain uses TRBV27 and TRBJ1-2, with D possibly TRBD1 on 5 matching bases. The V end lost 2 bases, the J end lost 4 bases, and 11 bases lay between the germline ends. Per germline, CDR1 MNHEY and CDR2 SMNVEV (reference sequence). This CDR3 spans 14 amino acids. The CDR3 DNA reads as TGTGCCAGCAGTTTAATGGGGCTAGGCTATGGCTACACCTTC. Protein product: CASSLMGLGYGYTF.

This clone was counted once. This chain links TRBV18 with TRBJ2-7; 10 bases are a match to TRBD2. V was clipped by 1 base and J by 4 bases; unmatched bases: 4. CDR1 is KGHSH and CDR2 is LQKENI in the germline V gene. This CDR3 has 15 residues. In DNA, the CDR3 is TGTGCCAGCTCACCACTTAGCGGGGGGACGTACGAGCAGTACTTC. The encoded protein is CASSPLSGGTYEQYF.

This rearrangement joins TRBV10-3 to TRBJ2-1, with TRBD2 matching 11 bases. CDR1 and CDR2 (germline): ENHRY, SYGVKD. The V gene end was trimmed by 4 bases and the J gene end by 9 bases; junction bases not matched to a gene: 11. CDR3 length: 16 residues. CDR3 nucleotide sequence: TGTGCCATCAGTGGACAACTAGCGGGGGCTGAGAGTGAGCAGTTCTTC. Its protein product is CAISGQLAGAESEQFF.